A single sample is the source of the 14 T cell receptor beta chains below, sequenced in a study of T cells after posttransplantation cyclophosphamide. Assay used: immunoSEQ multiplex PCR; TCRdb lists only in-frame clones, some missing. There are approximately 30,000 clones in the sample, none observed a single time. The sample comprised PBMCs. Receptors were obtained from a woman in her fifties or sixties in good health and a related stem cell transplant donor.

This clone was seen many times. The rearrangement links TRBV6-2 or TRBV6-3 to TRBJ2-7, with TRBD2 identical over 9 bases. Germline-derived CDR1 and CDR2 are MNHEY and SVGEGT. V gave up 5 bases and J gave up 3 bases; unmatched junction bases: 11. This CDR3 has 16 residues. The CDR3 loop is CASSPRGREGRYEQYF. In DNA, the CDR3 is TGTGCCAGCAGTCCTAGGGGGCGGGAGGGCCGCTACGAGCAGTACTTC.

This clone showed up many times. The chain recombines TRBV9 with TRBJ1-1; D is uncertain. Germline CDR1 reads SGDLS; CDR2 reads YYNGEE. V dropped 1 base and J dropped 1 base, with 11 bases sitting between them. CDR3 size: 15 residues. The CDR3 nucleotides read TGTGCCAGCAGCGTATCGCACAGACCGAACACTGAAGCTTTCTTT. Encoded protein: CASSVSHRPNTEAFF.

This clone came up a few times. The genes are TRBV6-1 and TRBJ1-2; 10 bases are a match to TRBD1. Trimming cost V 7 bases and J 2 bases; bases outside gene matches: 7. Germline lookup yields CDR1 MNHNS and CDR2 SASEGT. The CDR3 runs 15 residues. For the CDR3, the DNA is TGTGCCAGCACCCGACAGGGGGCATGGAACTATGGCTACACCTTC. Residues: CASTRQGAWNYGYTF.

The chain joins TRBV5-1 to TRBJ1-1; D remains unclear. CDR1 is SGHRS and CDR2 is YFSETQ in the germline V gene. The CDR3 runs to 15 residues. Trimming stripped 0 bases from V and 0 bases from J, with 9 bases between. CDR3 region: CASSLANRMNTEAFF. CDR3 sequence (DNA): TGCGCCAGCAGCTTGGCCAACAGAATGAACACTGAAGCTTTCTTT.

This clone appeared many times. The chain combines TRBV4-1 with TRBJ2-4; D is ambiguous. The V gene's germline CDR1 is MGHRA and CDR2 YSYEKL. V was clipped by 2 bases and J by 3 bases, with 8 bases between them. The CDR3 loop spans 14 amino acids. The CDR3 reads CASSQSELKNIQYF. CDR3 coding DNA: TGCGCCAGCAGCCAATCCGAACTCAAAAACATTCAGTACTTC.

This clone was counted between two and nine times. V is TRBV30 and J is TRBJ1-6; D uncertain. Looked up from germline, CDR1 is GTSNPN and CDR2 is SVGIG (reference sequence). The CDR3 covers 13 residues. Trimming pared 2 bases from V and 12 bases from J, leaving 14 bases between. In DNA, the CDR3 is TGTGCCTGGAGTCGGAGAGAGAGCGGACCCCTCCACTTT. Translating gives CAWSRRESGPLHF.

This clone appeared a few times. A read error may account for a junction end that differs from germline. The J gene is TRBJ1-2, the V gene TRBV7-9; D remains unclear. This CDR3 comprises 14 residues. Germline-derived CDR1 and CDR2 are SEHNR and FQNEAQ (reference sequence). The chain's CDR3 is CASTSEAGGYGCTF. CDR3 nucleotide sequence: TGTGCCAGCACCTCAGAGGCGGGCGGCTATGGCTGCACCTTC.

The chain links TRBV7-3 to TRBJ2-3; maybe TRBD1 (6 bases). Deletions cut 5 bases from V and 3 bases from J, with 15 bases between. The CDR3 consists of 15 residues. Germline CDR1 reads SGHTA; CDR2 reads FQGTGA. CDR3 amino acids: CASSPQRTGTDTQYF. CDR3 sequence (DNA): TGTGCCAGCAGCCCGCAGCGTACAGGGACAGATACGCAGTATTTT.

This clone appeared many times. The chain links TRBV15 to TRBJ1-2, with D unresolved. The germline gives CDR1 LNHNV, CDR2 YYDKDF (reference sequence). This CDR3 is built from 16 residues. Trimming stripped 0 bases from V and 1 base from J, with 12 bases between. In DNA form, the CDR3 reads TGTGCCACCAGCAGAGAGTTAAACAGTCTTAACTATGGCTACACCTTC. It translates to CATSRELNSLNYGYTF.

The chain employs TRBV11-2 and TRBJ2-7; 11 positions agree with TRBD2. The junction had 5 bases not matched to a gene; V was cut back by 1 base and J by 3 bases. Germline V gives CDR1 SGHAT, CDR2 FQNNGV. There are 16 residues in the CDR3. The CDR3 spells CASSLGSSGRSYEQYF. The CDR3 coding sequence is TGTGCCAGCAGCTTAGGGTCTAGCGGGAGGAGCTACGAGCAGTACTTC.

The chain couples TRBV18 to TRBJ2-3; no definite D call. Per the germline V gene, CDR1 is KGHSH and CDR2 is LQKENI. This CDR3 region has 13 residues. V was cut by 3 bases and J by 7 bases, with 11 bases left in between. CDR3 DNA: TGTGCCAGCTCACCCCCCGTTAGTAATACGCAGTATTTT. Its translation: CASSPPVSNTQYF. The variable domain in full, completed from reference TRBV18 and TRBJ2-3, reads NAGVMQNPRHLVRRRGQEARLRCSPMKGHSHVYWYRQLPEEGLKFMVYLQKENIIDESGMPKERFSAEFPKEGPSILRIQQVVRGDSAAYFCASSPPVSNTQYFGPGTRLTVL.

This clone was detected ten times or more. The chain couples TRBV5-1 to TRBJ1-4; TRBD1 is a possible D gene (5 bases). The CDR3 runs 18 residues. Germline-derived CDR1 and CDR2 are SGHRS and YFSETQ. With 4 bases removed from V and 8 bases from J, the gap between germline ends came to 27 bases. The CDR3 DNA follows: TGCGCCAGCAGCCTCCGGTTCGAGGAGGGGTCTCCGTTCGAAAAACTGTTTTTT. Its translation is CASSLRFEEGSPFEKLFF.

This clone was detected ten times or more. The V gene is TRBV6-1, the J gene TRBJ1-5; 8 nucleotides match TRBD1. Germline CDR1 is MNHNS and CDR2 is SASEGT. The J segment lost 7 bases and the V segment lost 2 bases, leaving 13 bases of the junction unmatched. The CDR3 has 17 amino acids. This CDR3 is CASSEKTAQGGRQPQHF. The CDR3 nucleotides read TGTGCCAGCAGTGAAAAGACCGCACAGGGGGGTCGGCAGCCCCAGCATTTT.

This clone showed up many times. V and J are TRBV30 and TRBJ1-1; 10 bases align to TRBD1. CDR1 and CDR2 (germline): GTSNPN, SVGIG (reference sequence). This CDR3 is built from 14 residues. After removal of 1 base from V and 3 bases from J, the junction contained 2 bases not matched to a gene. DNA for the CDR3: TGTGCCTGGAGTGGCGACAGGGGGCACACTGAAGCTTTCTTT. This sequence encodes CAWSGDRGHTEAFF.